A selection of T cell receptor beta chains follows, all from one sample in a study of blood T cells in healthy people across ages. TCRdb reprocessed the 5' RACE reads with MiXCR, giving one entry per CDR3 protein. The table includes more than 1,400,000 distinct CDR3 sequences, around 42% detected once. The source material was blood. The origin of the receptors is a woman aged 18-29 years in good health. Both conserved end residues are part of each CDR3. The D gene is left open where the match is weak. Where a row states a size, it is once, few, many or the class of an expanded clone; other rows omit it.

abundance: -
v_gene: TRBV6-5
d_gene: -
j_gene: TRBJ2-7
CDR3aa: CASSYSRSRHEQYF
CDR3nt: TGTGCCAGCAGTTACTCGAGGAGTAGGCACGAGCAGTACTTC

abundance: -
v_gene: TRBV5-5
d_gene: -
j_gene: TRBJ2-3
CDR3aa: CASSLGGGDTDTQYF
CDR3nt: TGTGCCAGCAGCTTGGGAGGGGGTGACACAGATACGCAGTATTTT

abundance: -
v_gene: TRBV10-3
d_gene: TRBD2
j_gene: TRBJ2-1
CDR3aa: CAISLTAGTSGNEQFF
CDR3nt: TGTGCCATCAGCTTAACTGCCGGGACTAGCGGGAATGAGCAGTTCTTC

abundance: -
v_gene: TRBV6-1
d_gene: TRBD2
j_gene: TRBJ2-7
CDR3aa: CASSEGASGRIVYEQYF
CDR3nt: TGTGCCAGCAGTGAAGGGGCTAGCGGGAGGATAGTCTACGAGCAGTACTTC

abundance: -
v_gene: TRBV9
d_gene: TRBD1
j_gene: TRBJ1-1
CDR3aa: CASKLDRDTEAFF
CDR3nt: TGTGCCAGCAAACTTGACAGGGACACTGAAGCTTTCTTT

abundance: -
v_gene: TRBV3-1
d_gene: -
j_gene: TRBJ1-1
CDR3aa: CASSTRQAEAFF
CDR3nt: TGTGCCAGCAGCACTCGACAGGCTGAAGCTTTCTTT

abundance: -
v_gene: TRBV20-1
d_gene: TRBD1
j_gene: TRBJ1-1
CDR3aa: CSARGDRGSTEAFF
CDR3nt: TGCAGTGCTAGAGGGGACAGGGGCAGCACTGAAGCTTTCTTT

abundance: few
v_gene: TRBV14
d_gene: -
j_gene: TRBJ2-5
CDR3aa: CASSQYGTQYF
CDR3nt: TGTGCCAGCAGCCAATATGGGACCCAGTACTTC

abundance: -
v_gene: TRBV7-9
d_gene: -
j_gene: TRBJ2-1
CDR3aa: CASTLGPRRQFF
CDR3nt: TGTGCCAGCACTTTGGGACCCCGACGCCAGTTCTTC

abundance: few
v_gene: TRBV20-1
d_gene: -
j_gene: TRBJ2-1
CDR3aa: CSASDPGEQFF
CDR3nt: TGCAGTGCTAGTGATCCGGGTGAGCAGTTCTTC

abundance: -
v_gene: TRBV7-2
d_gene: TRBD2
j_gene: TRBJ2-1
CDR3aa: CASTQDLAGYNEQFF
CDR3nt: TGTGCCAGCACCCAAGATCTAGCGGGCTACAATGAGCAGTTCTTC